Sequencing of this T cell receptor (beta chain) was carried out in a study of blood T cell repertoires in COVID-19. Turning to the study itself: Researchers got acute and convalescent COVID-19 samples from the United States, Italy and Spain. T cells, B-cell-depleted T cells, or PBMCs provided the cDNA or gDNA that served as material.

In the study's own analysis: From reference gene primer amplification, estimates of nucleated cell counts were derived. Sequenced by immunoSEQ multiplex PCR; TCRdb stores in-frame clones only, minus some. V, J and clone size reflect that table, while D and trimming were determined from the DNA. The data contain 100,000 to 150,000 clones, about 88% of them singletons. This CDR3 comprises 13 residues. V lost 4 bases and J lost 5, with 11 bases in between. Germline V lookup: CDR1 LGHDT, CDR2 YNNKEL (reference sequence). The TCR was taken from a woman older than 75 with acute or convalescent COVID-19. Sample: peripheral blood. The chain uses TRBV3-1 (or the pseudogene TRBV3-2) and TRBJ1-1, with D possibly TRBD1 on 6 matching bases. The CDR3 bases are TGTGCCAGCAGCCCCAGGGGTAGAACTGAAGCTTTCTTT. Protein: CASSPRGRTEAFF.